This T cell receptor (beta chain) was captured by sequencing in a study of T cell repertoires in cytomegalovirus infection. Across the whole study: Well-studied HLA-B-restricted epitopes and recently identified HLA-C-restricted epitopes of CMV were both used in the study. Signatures in public TCR beta sequences pointed to both CMV infection and matching HLA type. Findings of the study overall: Public TCR beta family frequency separated CMV-and-HLA carriers, including in an independent cohort. Across the ex vivo response, the dominant clonotypes were HLA-C-restricted CMV-specific TCR beta clonotypes.

Via MiXCR, TCRdb re-called the reads, giving one row per CDR3 protein. The table has roughly 990,000 distinct CDR3 sequences, around 31% seen once. Comments on this clonotype: Its antigen is not identified.

The CDR3 extends over 15 amino acids. Losses at the gene ends were 8 bases for V and 6 bases for J; bases not matched to a gene: 8. Looked up from germline, CDR1 is MNHEY and CDR2 is SMNVEV (reference sequence). This sample comprised cultured CD8+ T cells from PBMCs, obtained from culture after CMV antigen stimulation. This sequence joins TRBV27 and TRBJ2-1, with 12 bases that match TRBD1. This clonotype was obtained from a human donor in good health (CMV status not recorded). Some clones in this sample may be carry-over from other donors' samples. CDR3: CASGTGGVSFNEQFF. The CDR3 coding sequence is TGTGCCAGCGGGACAGGGGGCGTCAGCTTCAATGAGCAGTTCTTC.